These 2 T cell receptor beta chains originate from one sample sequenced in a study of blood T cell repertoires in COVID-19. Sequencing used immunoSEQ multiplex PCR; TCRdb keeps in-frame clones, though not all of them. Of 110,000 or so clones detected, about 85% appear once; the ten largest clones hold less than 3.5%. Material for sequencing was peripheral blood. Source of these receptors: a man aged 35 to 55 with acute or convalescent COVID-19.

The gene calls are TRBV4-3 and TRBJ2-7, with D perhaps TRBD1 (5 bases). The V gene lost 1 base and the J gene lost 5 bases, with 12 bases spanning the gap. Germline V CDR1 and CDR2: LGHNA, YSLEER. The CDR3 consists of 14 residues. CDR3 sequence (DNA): TGCGCCAGCAGCCAAGTGGGGCAGGGCCACGAGCAGTACTTC. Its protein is CASSQVGQGHEQYF.

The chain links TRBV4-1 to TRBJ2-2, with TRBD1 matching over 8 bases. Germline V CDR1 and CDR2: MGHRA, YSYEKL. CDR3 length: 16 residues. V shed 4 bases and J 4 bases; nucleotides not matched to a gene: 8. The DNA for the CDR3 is TGCGCCAGCAGCCTCCCAGGGACAGGCGGCACCGGGGAGCTGTTTTTT. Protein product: CASSLPGTGGTGELFF.